This is a list of T cell receptor beta chains from one sample in a study of cytomegalovirus exposure and HLA in healthy donors. Only in-frame clones appear in the TCRdb table, and some are missing; sequencing was by immunoSEQ multiplex PCR. Its clone listing holds approximately 58,000 clones. The sample comprised PBMCs. The receptor source for this set is a man between 25 and 39 years old in good health and CMV-seropositive. Each CDR3 is given with its conserved first and last residue. Fields, in order: V gene, D gene, J gene, CDR3 protein, CDR3 DNA. The D gene is left open where the match is weak.

V gene: TRBV5-6
D gene: .
J gene: TRBJ2-5
CDR3 protein: CAGGTAQETQYF
CDR3 DNA: TGTGCCGGAGGGACAGCCCAAGAGACCCAGTACTTC

V gene: TRBV30
D gene: TRBD1
J gene: TRBJ1-5
CDR3 protein: CACDRGGQPQHF
CDR3 DNA: TGTGCCTGCGACAGGGGAGGACAGCCCCAGCATTTT

V gene: TRBV9
D gene: .
J gene: TRBJ2-1
CDR3 protein: CASSVAVGGAGYNEQFF
CDR3 DNA: TGTGCCAGCAGCGTAGCGGTAGGGGGCGCGGGGTACAATGAGCAGTTCTTC

V gene: TRBV4-1
D gene: .
J gene: TRBJ2-7
CDR3 protein: CASSHQGSSYEQYF
CDR3 DNA: TGCGCCAGCAGCCATCAGGGGAGCTCCTACGAGCAGTACTTC

V gene: TRBV19
D gene: .
J gene: TRBJ1-1
CDR3 protein: CASSMGGNTEAFF
CDR3 DNA: TGTGCCAGTAGTATGGGAGGAAACACTGAAGCTTTCTTT

V gene: TRBV4-1
D gene: TRBD2
J gene: TRBJ2-6
CDR3 protein: CASSRSPGGGPPSSGANVLTF
CDR3 DNA: TGCGCCAGCAGCCGTTCCCCGGGGGGAGGACCCCCCTCCTCTGGGGCCAACGTCCTGACTTTC

V gene: TRBV29-1
D gene: TRBD1
J gene: TRBJ2-3
CDR3 protein: CSASGGEANKQYF
CDR3 DNA: TGCAGCGCCTCAGGGGGCGAGGCCAATAAGCAGTATTTT

V gene: TRBV14
D gene: TRBD2
J gene: TRBJ2-7
CDR3 protein: CASSRTGEGVHEQYF
CDR3 DNA: TGTGCCAGCAGCCGCACTGGGGAGGGCGTACACGAGCAGTACTTC

V gene: TRBV30
D gene: .
J gene: TRBJ2-1
CDR3 protein: CAGSVGVRHDNEQFF
CDR3 DNA: TGTGCCGGGAGTGTGGGAGTTCGGCACGACAATGAGCAGTTCTTC

V gene: TRBV30
D gene: .
J gene: TRBJ1-2
CDR3 protein: CAWDRRQRNYGYTF
CDR3 DNA: TGTGCCTGGGACCGCCGACAGCGAAACTATGGCTACACCTTC

V gene: TRBV29-1
D gene: TRBD2
J gene: TRBJ2-2
CDR3 protein: CSVAGLAGENTGELFF
CDR3 DNA: TGCAGCGTTGCGGGACTAGCGGGAGAGAACACCGGGGAGCTGTTTTTT

V gene: TRBV5-1
D gene: TRBD1
J gene: TRBJ2-3
CDR3 protein: CASSFDRGTDTQYF
CDR3 DNA: TGCGCCAGCAGCTTTGACAGGGGCACAGATACGCAGTATTTT

V gene: TRBV10-3
D gene: TRBD1
J gene: TRBJ2-3
CDR3 protein: CAISDKDRVTDTQYF
CDR3 DNA: TGTGCCATCAGTGATAAGGACAGGGTCACAGATACGCAGTATTTT

V gene: TRBV7-2
D gene: .
J gene: TRBJ1-1
CDR3 protein: CASKQGRVNTEAFF
CDR3 DNA: TGTGCCAGCAAACAGGGTCGGGTGAACACTGAAGCTTTCTTT

V gene: TRBV7-2
D gene: .
J gene: TRBJ1-6
CDR3 protein: CASSLVPGMSPLHF
CDR3 DNA: TGTGCCAGCAGCTTAGTCCCAGGGATGTCACCCCTCCACTTT

V gene: TRBV4-1
D gene: .
J gene: TRBJ1-3
CDR3 protein: CASSQGDLNTIYF
CDR3 DNA: TGCGCCAGCAGCCAAGGAGACTTAAACACCATATATTTT

V gene: TRBV5-1
D gene: TRBD1
J gene: TRBJ1-6
CDR3 protein: CASSLRGTGDSPLHF
CDR3 DNA: TGCGCCAGCAGCCTCCGAGGGACAGGGGATTCACCCCTCCACTTT

V gene: TRBV5-6
D gene: .
J gene: TRBJ2-6
CDR3 protein: CASSLLGGSGANVLTF
CDR3 DNA: TGTGCCAGCAGCTTGTTGGGGGGCTCTGGGGCCAACGTCCTGACTTTC

V gene: TRBV30
D gene: TRBD2
J gene: TRBJ2-1
CDR3 protein: CAWSEGTRHIVDEQFF
CDR3 DNA: TGTGCCTGGAGTGAGGGGACTAGACATATCGTAGATGAGCAGTTCTTC

V gene: TRBV7-3
D gene: .
J gene: TRBJ2-2
CDR3 protein: CASSDSVSTGELFF
CDR3 DNA: TGTGCCAGCAGCGACAGTGTAAGCACCGGGGAGCTGTTTTTT

V gene: TRBV28
D gene: .
J gene: TRBJ1-1
CDR3 protein: CASSSPTGLTEAFF
CDR3 DNA: TGTGCCAGCAGCTCGCCCACAGGGCTTACTGAAGCTTTCTTT

V gene: TRBV4-1
D gene: .
J gene: TRBJ1-5
CDR3 protein: CASSLARDLSNQPQHF
CDR3 DNA: TGCGCCAGCAGTCTTGCGCGGGATCTTAGCAATCAGCCCCAGCATTTT

V gene: TRBV19
D gene: TRBD1
J gene: TRBJ1-5
CDR3 protein: CASSKSGQGAGQPQHF
CDR3 DNA: TGTGCCAGTAGTAAATCGGGGCAGGGGGCCGGTCAGCCCCAGCATTTT

V gene: TRBV19
D gene: .
J gene: TRBJ1-1
CDR3 protein: CASSTQLNTEAFF
CDR3 DNA: TGTGCCAGTAGTACTCAGTTGAACACTGAAGCTTTCTTT

V gene: TRBV5-6
D gene: TRBD2
J gene: TRBJ2-1
CDR3 protein: CASSSLAGGYNEQFF
CDR3 DNA: TGTGCCAGCAGCTCTTTAGCGGGGGGCTACAATGAGCAGTTCTTC

V gene: TRBV19
D gene: .
J gene: TRBJ1-5
CDR3 protein: CASSIGGAGQPQHF
CDR3 DNA: TGTGCCAGTAGTATCGGTGGGGCTGGGCAGCCCCAGCATTTT

V gene: TRBV29-1
D gene: .
J gene: TRBJ2-7
CDR3 protein: CSVELGKGAYEQYF
CDR3 DNA: TGCAGCGTTGAATTGGGGAAAGGGGCCTACGAGCAGTACTTC

V gene: TRBV5-1
D gene: TRBD2
J gene: TRBJ2-7
CDR3 protein: CASSLYPSGSYEQYF
CDR3 DNA: TGCGCCAGCAGCTTGTACCCTAGCGGATCCTACGAGCAGTACTTC

V gene: TRBV7-9
D gene: TRBD1
J gene: TRBJ2-1
CDR3 protein: CASSRQGEDEQFF
CDR3 DNA: TGTGCCAGCAGCCGACAGGGGGAGGATGAGCAGTTCTTC

V gene: TRBV5-1
D gene: TRBD2
J gene: TRBJ2-3
CDR3 protein: CASSTGTSGRSDTQYF
CDR3 DNA: TGCGCCAGCAGCACTGGGACTAGCGGGAGGTCAGATACGCAGTATTTT

V gene: TRBV5-1
D gene: TRBD1
J gene: TRBJ1-2
CDR3 protein: CASSLGDRSGGYTF
CDR3 DNA: TGCGCCAGCAGCTTGGGGGACAGGTCTGGTGGCTACACCTTC

V gene: TRBV5-6
D gene: .
J gene: TRBJ2-7
CDR3 protein: CASSRQGSYEQYF
CDR3 DNA: TGTGCCAGCAGCCGCCAGGGTTCCTACGAGCAGTACTTC

V gene: TRBV10-3
D gene: TRBD1
J gene: TRBJ1-2
CDR3 protein: CAIRPGQDYGYTF
CDR3 DNA: TGTGCCATCAGACCGGGACAGGACTATGGCTACACCTTC

V gene: TRBV4-2
D gene: TRBD2
J gene: TRBJ2-5
CDR3 protein: CASSHASGRQQETQYF
CDR3 DNA: TGTGCCAGCAGCCACGCTAGCGGGAGGCAACAAGAGACCCAGTACTTC

V gene: TRBV6-1
D gene: TRBD1
J gene: TRBJ1-3
CDR3 protein: CASSETWDSEGGNTIYF
CDR3 DNA: TGTGCCAGCAGTGAAACCTGGGACAGCGAAGGTGGAAACACCATATATTTT

V gene: TRBV19
D gene: .
J gene: TRBJ1-2
CDR3 protein: CATPFHAVNYGYTF
CDR3 DNA: TGTGCCACCCCGTTCCATGCGGTAAACTATGGCTACACCTTC

V gene: TRBV5-1
D gene: TRBD2
J gene: TRBJ2-3
CDR3 protein: CASSLGVAGGMEQYF
CDR3 DNA: TGCGCCAGCAGCTTGGGTGTAGCGGGAGGTATGGAGCAGTATTTT

V gene: TRBV29-1
D gene: .
J gene: TRBJ1-1
CDR3 protein: CSVAPAARVAFF
CDR3 DNA: TGCAGCGTTGCTCCGGCTGCCAGGGTTGCTTTCTTT

V gene: TRBV4-2
D gene: .
J gene: TRBJ1-5
CDR3 protein: CASSQARAGGNQPQHF
CDR3 DNA: TGTGCCAGCAGCCAAGCGCGCGCAGGGGGCAATCAGCCCCAGCATTTT

V gene: TRBV9
D gene: TRBD2
J gene: TRBJ2-7
CDR3 protein: CASSVRRTSETYEQYF
CDR3 DNA: TGTGCCAGCAGCGTTAGAAGGACTAGTGAAACCTACGAGCAGTACTTC

V gene: TRBV30
D gene: .
J gene: TRBJ1-1
CDR3 protein: CAGEGNTEAFF
CDR3 DNA: TGTGCCGGAGAGGGGAACACTGAAGCTTTCTTT

V gene: TRBV18
D gene: .
J gene: TRBJ1-1
CDR3 protein: CASSPSSGMTFF
CDR3 DNA: TGTGCCAGCTCACCAAGTTCAGGGATGACTTTCTTT

V gene: TRBV10-3
D gene: TRBD1
J gene: TRBJ2-7
CDR3 protein: CAISESGTGMYEQYF
CDR3 DNA: TGTGCCATCAGTGAGTCCGGGACAGGGATGTACGAGCAGTACTTC

V gene: TRBV6-5
D gene: .
J gene: TRBJ2-7
CDR3 protein: CASSYSFGQDEQYF
CDR3 DNA: TGTGCCAGCAGTTACTCGTTTGGGCAGGACGAGCAGTACTTC

V gene: TRBV30
D gene: TRBD1
J gene: TRBJ1-5
CDR3 protein: CAWSPGQVSASNQPQHF
CDR3 DNA: TGTGCCTGGAGTCCGGGACAGGTGTCGGCTAGCAATCAGCCCCAGCATTTT

V gene: TRBV5-1
D gene: TRBD1
J gene: TRBJ1-1
CDR3 protein: CASSPPGQGWDTEAFF
CDR3 DNA: TGCGCCAGCAGCCCACCTGGACAGGGGTGGGACACTGAAGCTTTCTTT

V gene: TRBV6-6
D gene: TRBD2
J gene: TRBJ2-7
CDR3 protein: CASSEGTSAYEQYF
CDR3 DNA: TGTGCCAGCAGTGAGGGGACTAGCGCCTACGAGCAGTACTTC

V gene: TRBV6-5
D gene: .
J gene: TRBJ1-1
CDR3 protein: CASSEGVPNTEAFF
CDR3 DNA: TGTGCCAGCAGTGAAGGGGTCCCGAACACTGAAGCTTTCTTT

V gene: TRBV7-2
D gene: .
J gene: TRBJ2-7
CDR3 protein: CASSLVNHQGYEQYF
CDR3 DNA: TGTGCCAGCAGCTTAGTTAACCACCAGGGCTACGAGCAGTACTTC

V gene: TRBV18
D gene: TRBD1
J gene: TRBJ1-5
CDR3 protein: CASSPGQGSQPQHF
CDR3 DNA: TGTGCCAGCTCACCAGGACAGGGCAGTCAGCCCCAGCATTTT

V gene: TRBV5-1
D gene: .
J gene: TRBJ2-3
CDR3 protein: CASSWAGRTDTQYF
CDR3 DNA: TGCGCCAGCAGCTGGGCAGGGCGCACAGATACGCAGTATTTT

V gene: TRBV9
D gene: .
J gene: TRBJ2-1
CDR3 protein: CASSPGESSYNEQFF
CDR3 DNA: TGTGCCAGCAGCCCGGGGGAGAGCTCCTACAATGAGCAGTTCTTC

V gene: TRBV15
D gene: .
J gene: TRBJ2-1
CDR3 protein: CATSRVGYNAKNEQFF
CDR3 DNA: TGTGCCACCAGCAGAGTCGGGTACAACGCTAAGAATGAGCAGTTCTTC